This note documents a single T cell receptor beta chain sequence. The sample is drawn from a study of shared T cell receptors in the human thymus. J lost 6 bases, V lost 5 bases, and 2 bases had no gene match. The germline CDR1 and CDR2 sequences are DFQATT and SNEGSKA (reference sequence). The CDR3 length is 11 residues. Here immunoSEQ multiplex PCR was the method, and the copy in TCRdb shows in-frame clones only, minus some. The data show about 380,000 clones, over 90% seen once. Sequenced sample: thymocytes. The clonotype originates from a human donor. This sequence joins TRBV20-1 and TRBJ1-1; 8 positions match TRBD1. The CDR3 DNA is TGCAGTGCTCCGGACAGGGCTGAAGCTTTCTTT. Translating it yields CSAPDRAEAFF.